This T cell receptor (beta chain) was recovered during a study of cytomegalovirus exposure and HLA in healthy donors. Trimming took 0 bases from V and 13 from J; bases not matched to a gene: 16. Germline CDR1 is SEHNR and CDR2 is FQNEAQ (reference sequence). This CDR3 has 16 residues. Primers included in the PCR were 60 Vbeta and 13 Jbeta primers. Sequencing was performed with immunoSEQ multiplex PCR; in TCRdb, only in-frame clones are kept and a portion is missing. Altogether over 50,000 clones are present, 89% being singletons, with the ten largest covering about 1.4%. V usage is TRBV7-9 and J usage is TRBJ2-7, with 9 bases aligning to TRBD1. The clonotype originates from a man aged 25-40 years in good health and CMV-seropositive. Material for sequencing was PBMCs. CDR3 amino acids: CASSLATGTGTSVVYF. The DNA of the CDR3 is TGTGCCAGCAGCTTAGCCACCGGGACAGGGACTTCGGTAGTATACTTC.